This TCR beta chain comes out of a study of cytomegalovirus exposure and HLA in healthy donors. Looking at the study overall: Of all 380 or so donors who were genotyped, 75% to 85% belonged to the Caucasian-associated ancestry cluster.

This CDR3 is 16 amino acids long. Germline V CDR1 and CDR2: MGHRA, YSYEKL. PCR used 60 Vbeta primers and 13 Jbeta primers. Sequenced by immunoSEQ multiplex PCR; TCRdb stores in-frame clones only, minus some. The sample has around 120,000 clones, 75% to 85% seen once. Study observations and caveats: The study had only CMV serostatus as immune exposure information.

Donors had nominal health at sampling but likely had unrecorded immune exposures. Worth noting for this clone: Its antigen is not known. At one end the junction does not follow the germline gene, possibly because of a read error.

The V gene is TRBV4-1, the J gene TRBJ2-6; D possibly corresponds to TRBD1 (5 bases). Sequencing was done on a sample of PBMCs. This clonotype originated in a man aged 25 to 40 in good health and CMV-seropositive. CDR3 region: CASSRDSYSGANGLTF. The CDR3 DNA sequence: TGCGCCAGCAGCCGTGACAGTTACTCTGGGGCCAACGGCCTGACTTTC.